The 29 T cell receptor beta chains given below trace back to one sample, sequenced in a study of blood T cells in healthy people across ages. A second about 6 to 12 cycle PCR used barcoded and J-beta primers. TCRdb used MiXCR to reprocess the 5' RACE reads, holding one entry per CDR3 protein. The sample carries about 830,000 distinct CDR3 sequences, about 62% recorded once. The material sequenced was blood. The source is a man aged 30-40 years in good health.

The V and J genes are TRBV9 and TRBJ1-2; no clear D gene. Trimming cost V 0 bases and J 0 bases, with 9 bases left between them. Germline-derived CDR1 and CDR2 are SGDLS and YYNGEE. This CDR3 has 15 amino acids. The CDR3 DNA reads TGTGCCAGCAGCGTAGGGGCAGTCCCTAACTATGGCTACACCTTC. This codes for CASSVGAVPNYGYTF.

This chain links TRBV24-1 with TRBJ2-1; 9 bases are shared with TRBD1. The germline gives CDR1 KGHDR, CDR2 SFDVKD. The CDR3 sequence is 13 residues long. Losses at the gene ends were 12 bases for V and 7 bases for J; bases not matched to a gene: 9. This CDR3 reads CAASQGALNEQFF. The CDR3 DNA reads as TGTGCCGCCTCACAGGGGGCGTTGAATGAGCAGTTCTTC.

This clonotype came up once. This sequence joins TRBV24-1 and TRBJ2-6; D remains ambiguous. V was cut by 3 bases and J by 0 bases, with 14 bases left in between. Germline V gene lookup returns CDR1 KGHDR and CDR2 SFDVKD. The CDR3 is 18 residues long. The CDR3 DNA is TGTGCCACCAGTGATCCGACTGATTACCACTCTGGGGCCAACGTCCTGACTTTC. Its translation: CATSDPTDYHSGANVLTF.

The chain employs TRBV30 and TRBJ2-3; TRBD2 agrees at 8 bases. The V gene's germline CDR1 is GTSNPN and CDR2 SVGIG (reference sequence). After removal of 0 bases from V and 5 bases from J, the junction contained 1 base not matched to a gene. The CDR3 loop spans 13 amino acids. The CDR3 here is CAWSVAGGDTQYF. The CDR3 DNA reads as TGTGCCTGGAGTGTTGCGGGGGGAGATACGCAGTATTTT.

The rearrangement joins TRBV15 to TRBJ2-4, with unresolved D. The J call may be incorrect, as the DNA end agrees better with TRBJ2-7. Germline-derived CDR1 and CDR2 are LNHNV and YYDKDF (reference sequence). This CDR3 contains 13 residues. In DNA, the CDR3 is TGTGCCACCAGCAGACTGCGGAGCTACGAGCAGTACTTC. It encodes CATSRLRSYEQYF.

This clonotype was counted many times. J is TRBJ2-4 and V is TRBV15; no definite D call. Trimming took off 8 bases at V and 2 bases at J, with 10 bases between the two ends. Germline lookup yields CDR1 LNHNV and CDR2 YYDKDF (reference sequence). The CDR3 is made up of 13 amino acids. CDR3 residues: CATSLDTKNIQYF. In nucleotides, the CDR3 is TGTGCCACCTCCTTGGATACCAAAAACATTCAGTACTTC.

In this sample, this clonotype turned up many times. The rearrangement joins TRBV4-3 to TRBJ2-7; perhaps TRBD1 as D (6 bases). The CDR3 has 17 residues. The V gene lost 1 base and the J gene lost 2 bases, with 18 bases spanning the gap. CDR1 and CDR2 from the germline V gene are LGHNA and YSLEER. CDR3 DNA: TGCGCCAGCAGCCAAGGGTGGTCACAGGGTGATCCCTACGAGCAGTACTTC. It codes for CASSQGWSQGDPYEQYF.

The chain is built from TRBV13 and TRBJ2-3; D possibly corresponds to TRBD1 (6 bases). Looked up from germline, CDR1 is PRHDT and CDR2 is FYEKMQ (reference sequence). CDR3 length: 16 residues. The V gene lost 8 bases and the J gene lost 3 bases, with 21 bases spanning the gap. The CDR3 coding sequence is TGTGCCAGCGACGTGGGGACACTATTTGGTACAGATACGCAGTATTTT. This gives the protein CASDVGTLFGTDTQYF.

The chain is built from TRBV20-1 and TRBJ2-3, with unresolved D. V was clipped by 1 base and J by 3 bases, with 8 bases between them. The CDR3 runs to 13 residues. Germline V gives CDR1 DFQATT, CDR2 SNEGSKA (reference sequence). The CDR3 sequence is CSARVSETDTQYF. CDR3 nucleotides: TGCAGTGCTAGAGTGTCGGAAACAGATACGCAGTATTTT.

The rearrangement uses TRBV7-9 and TRBJ2-1, with TRBD2 matching 7 bases. CDR1 and CDR2 from the germline V gene are SEHNR and FQNEAQ (reference sequence). J was trimmed by 2 bases and V by 2 bases; bases with no gene match: 6. CDR3 size: 16 residues. The CDR3 bases are TGTGCCAGCAGCTTATCGGGAGGCGGACCCTACAATGAGCAGTTCTTC. Translation gives CASSLSGGGPYNEQFF.

The rearrangement joins TRBV5-1 to TRBJ2-1; D might be TRBD2 (7 bases). CDR3 length: 17 amino acids. Trimming removed 2 bases from V and 1 base from J, with 16 bases in between. Germline assignment: CDR1 SGHRS and CDR2 YFSETQ. CDR3 bases: TGCGCCAGCAGCTTAGGCTCTCGGGGGGCTTCCTACAATGAGCAGTTCTTC. It codes for CASSLGSRGASYNEQFF.

The J gene is TRBJ1-1, the V gene TRBV7-8; D is unclear. Germline lookup yields CDR1 SGHVS and CDR2 FQNEAQ. Trimming cost V 5 bases and J 3 bases, with 10 bases left between them. The CDR3 spans 13 residues. The CDR3 spells CASSQRWDTEAFF. The CDR3 DNA follows: TGTGCCAGCAGCCAAAGGTGGGACACTGAAGCTTTCTTT.

For this clonotype: One end of the junction does not line up with germline, which may come from a read error. CDR3 loop: CASSLNYGHTF. The CDR3 DNA reads as TGTGCCAGCAGTTTGAACTATGGCCACACCTTC. The rearrangement links TRBV12-3 or TRBV12-4 to TRBJ1-2; D ambiguous. The CDR3 is 11 residues long.

The chain joins TRBV29-1 to TRBJ2-1, with 8 bases fitting TRBD1. This CDR3 comprises 11 residues. Germline CDR1 is SQVTM and CDR2 is ANQGSEA. CDR3 residues: CGTGQGGQQFF. CDR3 bases: TGCGGCACCGGACAGGGAGGTCAGCAGTTCTTC.

On this clonotype itself: The junction and the germline gene differ at one end; a read error may be behind it. The chain links TRBV29-1 to TRBJ2-7; a weak D match, TRBD2 (5 bases). Germline V lookup: CDR1 SQVTM, CDR2 ANQGSEA. The CDR3 extends over 14 amino acids. In DNA, the CDR3 is TGCAGCGTTGAAAGCGGCAGCGGATCGTACGAGCGGTACTTC. Encoded protein: CSVESGSGSYERYF.

This chain links TRBV7-3 with TRBJ2-1; TRBD2 aligns across 15 bases. The CDR3 is made up of 19 amino acids. The germline V gene encodes CDR1 SGHTA and CDR2 FQGTGA. The V and J ends lost 5 bases and 5 bases, in that order; junction bases with no gene match: 13. The CDR3 reads CASSPLGGTSGRNNNEQFF. The CDR3 DNA reads as TGTGCCAGCAGCCCCCTCGGGGGGACTAGCGGGAGGAACAACAATGAGCAGTTCTTC.

The V call is TRBV5-6, the J call TRBJ1-5, with 7 bases matching TRBD1. Germline V CDR1 and CDR2: SGHDT, YYEEEE. With 2 bases clipped from V and 0 bases from J, the junction kept 8 bases outside the gene matches. The CDR3 covers 17 residues. The chain's CDR3 is CASSFFRDRYSNQPQHF. The CDR3 nucleotides read TGTGCCAGCAGCTTCTTTCGGGACAGATATAGCAATCAGCCCCAGCATTTT.

Written as DNA, the CDR3 is TGTGCCAGCAGCTCGGGGGGCATTCAGTACTTC. It encodes CASSSGGIQYF. This chain links TRBV7-2 with TRBJ2-4, with 7 bases aligning to TRBD2. Germline V gene lookup returns CDR1 SGHTA and CDR2 FQGNSA. V gave up 4 bases and J gave up 9 bases; unmatched junction bases: 0. This CDR3 comprises 11 residues.

The J gene is TRBJ2-1, the V gene TRBV23-1; D is unclear. TRBV23-1 is labeled an ORF, and its function is uncertain. This CDR3 is built from 15 residues. Trimming took 5 bases from V and 10 from J, leaving 21 bases between them. The CDR3: CASSWWSLLILEQFF. The CDR3 DNA is TGCGCCAGCAGTTGGTGGAGTTTACTGATCTTGGAGCAGTTCTTC.

The count of this clonotype is one. CDR3 sequence: CASSRTQRSNQPQHF. Written as DNA, the CDR3 is TGTGCCAGCAGCCGGACCCAAAGGAGCAATCAGCCCCAGCATTTT. The rearrangement uses TRBV7-2 and TRBJ1-5; the D is unclear. Germline loops: CDR1 SGHTA, CDR2 FQGNSA. The CDR3 has 15 residues. V was trimmed by 5 bases and J by 1 base, leaving 12 bases between them.

This clonotype was detected a few times. J is TRBJ2-7 and V is TRBV25-1, with TRBD2 as a possible D gene (5 bases). This CDR3 has 14 residues. The V and J ends lost 1 base and 5 bases respectively, with 12 bases between them. CDR1 and CDR2 (germline): MGHDK, SYGVNS. The CDR3 sequence is CASSELGRVDEQYF. Here the CDR3 DNA reads TGTGCCAGCAGTGAATTAGGGAGAGTGGACGAGCAGTACTTC.

The V call is TRBV6-4, the J call TRBJ1-2; TRBD1 matches 11 bases. This CDR3 is built from 15 residues. Trimming at V came to 4 bases and at J to 8 bases, leaving 9 bases not matched to a gene. Germline CDR1 MRHNA, CDR2 SNTAGT. The DNA of the CDR3 is TGTGCCAGCAGTGCGGGGACAGGGGGACCCTGCGGCTACACCTTC. It is translated as CASSAGTGGPCGYTF.

This clonotype was detected only a few times. The chain joins TRBV7-2 to TRBJ2-6; no definite D call. The CDR3 runs 20 residues. Germline lookup yields CDR1 SGHTA and CDR2 FQGNSA. Trimming pared 5 bases from V and 0 bases from J, leaving 23 bases between. CDR3 amino acids: CASSRFGSEFPSSGANVLTF. Here the CDR3 DNA reads TGTGCCAGCAGCCGGTTTGGTTCCGAGTTCCCTAGCTCTGGGGCCAACGTCCTGACTTTC.

This chain joins TRBV11-2 and TRBJ1-2; D remains ambiguous. The V and J ends lost 1 base and 0 bases respectively, with 12 bases between them. Germline loops: CDR1 SGHAT, CDR2 FQNNGV. This CDR3 is 16 amino acids long. The CDR3 DNA follows: TGTGCCAGCAGCTTAGGCGTTGGCGCGGCTAACTATGGCTACACCTTC. It specifies CASSLGVGAANYGYTF.

The V call is TRBV4-2, the J call TRBJ2-5; D possibly corresponds to TRBD1 (6 bases). This CDR3 is built from 16 residues. V lost 1 base and J lost 11, with 23 bases in between. CDR1 and CDR2 (germline): LGHNA, YNFKEQ. CDR3 in amino acids: CASSQAAGVGYNEQYF. The CDR3 nucleotides read TGTGCCAGCAGCCAAGCGGCAGGGGTAGGCTACAATGAGCAGTACTTC.

This clonotype was counted a few times. This sequence joins TRBV29-1 and TRBJ2-1, with TRBD1 matching 10 bases. The assigned J gene may be wrong: the sequence end matches TRBJ2-7 better. The CDR3 covers 14 residues. Germline V gene data show CDR1 as SQVTM and CDR2 as ANQGSEA. This chain's CDR3 is CSVTPGQGKNEQYF. The DNA of the CDR3 is TGCAGCGTTACACCGGGACAGGGGAAAAACGAGCAGTACTTC.

The gene calls are TRBV6-2 or TRBV6-3 and TRBJ2-5; 8 positions agree with TRBD2. Looked up from germline, CDR1 is MNHEY and CDR2 is SVGEGT. The CDR3 runs 15 residues. Trimming at V came to 6 bases and at J to 3 bases, leaving 9 bases not matched to a gene. CDR3 sequence reads: CASSATLADKETQYF. The CDR3, as DNA: TGTGCCAGCAGCGCGACACTAGCGGACAAAGAGACCCAGTACTTC.

This clonotype came up a few times. This chain joins TRBV5-1 and TRBJ2-3; D is perhaps TRBD2 (5 bases). Per the germline V gene, CDR1 is SGHRS and CDR2 is YFSETQ. The V gene lost 2 bases and the J gene lost 5 bases, with 15 bases spanning the gap. This CDR3 region has 15 residues. CDR3 protein: CASSFRARERDTQYF. The DNA of the CDR3 is TGCGCCAGCAGCTTTAGGGCGAGGGAAAGAGATACGCAGTATTTT.

This chain joins TRBV12-3 or TRBV12-4 and TRBJ2-1; the D is unclear. This CDR3 spans 13 amino acids. V lost 5 bases, J lost 4 bases, and 9 bases lay in between. CDR3 residues: CASSPGEYNEQFF. The DNA of the CDR3 is TGTGCCAGCAGTCCTGGCGAATACAATGAGCAGTTCTTC.